This T cell receptor beta chain was captured by sequencing in a study of T-cell reconstitution after alpha-beta-depleted transplantation in children. Unique molecular identifiers were used to barcode this TCRbeta library. TCRdb reprocessed the PCR reads with MiXCR, giving one entry per CDR3 protein. In the table there are about 900,000 distinct CDR3 sequences, about 29% of which are singletons. V dropped 5 bases and J dropped 0 bases, with 17 bases sitting between them. Germline-derived CDR1 and CDR2 are SGHVS and FQNEAQ. This CDR3 has 18 amino acids. As to this clonotype: What it recognizes is unknown.

Overall study results and limits: Expanded graft clones numbering several hundred reportedly gave rise to alpha-beta T cells about two months after transplant.

This clonotype was obtained from a boy in the first two years of life who had a stem cell transplant for SCID, so the T cells may come from the graft donor. The sequencing used PBMCs, mostly from graft donor cells, collected 360 days after TCRalphabeta/CD19-depleted stem cell transplant. The chain is built from TRBV7-8 and TRBJ2-6; tentatively, D is TRBD1 (7 bases). CDR3 in DNA: TGTGCCAGCAGCAACCGACAGGGAGGAAGCTCTGGGGCCAACGTCCTGACTTTC. Translated, it gives CASSNRQGGSSGANVLTF.